This T cell receptor (beta chain) is from a study of blood T cell repertoires in COVID-19. About the study: There were acute and convalescent COVID-19 samples, and they came from the United States, Italy and Spain.

V was shortened by 0 bases and J by 7 bases, with 9 bases between the two germline ends. Germline V lookup: CDR1 LNHDA, CDR2 SQIVND (reference sequence). This CDR3 has 13 residues. In the authors' workflow: Counts of nucleated cells, estimated from reference gene primer amplification, were obtained. The assay was immunoSEQ multiplex PCR, and TCRdb's table has in-frame clones only and misses some. V and J calls and clone size are as listed in that table; D and trimming were resolved from the DNA. The sample includes some 240,000 clones, approximately 90% of them seen just once. The rearrangement links TRBV19 to TRBJ1-2, with D uncertain. This TCR was sampled from a man in his fifties or sixties who had recovered from COVID-19. The sequenced sample consisted of peripheral blood. The CDR3 region has the DNA TGTGCCAGTAGTATAGAGCTGAGGCTTGGCTACACCTTC. It specifies CASSIELRLGYTF.